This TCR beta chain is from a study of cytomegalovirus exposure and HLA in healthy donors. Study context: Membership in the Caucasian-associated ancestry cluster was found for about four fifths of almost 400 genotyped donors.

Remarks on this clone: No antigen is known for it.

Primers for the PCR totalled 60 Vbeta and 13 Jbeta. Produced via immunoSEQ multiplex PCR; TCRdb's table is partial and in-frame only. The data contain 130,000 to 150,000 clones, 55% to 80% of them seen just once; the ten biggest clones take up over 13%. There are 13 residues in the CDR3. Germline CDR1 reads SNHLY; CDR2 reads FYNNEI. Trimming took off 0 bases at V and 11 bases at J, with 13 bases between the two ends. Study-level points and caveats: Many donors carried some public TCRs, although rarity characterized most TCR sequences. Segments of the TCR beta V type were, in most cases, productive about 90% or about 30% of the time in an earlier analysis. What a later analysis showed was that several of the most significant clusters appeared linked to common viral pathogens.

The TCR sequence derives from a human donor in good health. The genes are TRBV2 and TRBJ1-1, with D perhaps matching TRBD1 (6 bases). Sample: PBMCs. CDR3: CASSEAQGRGAFF. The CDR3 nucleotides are TGTGCCAGCAGTGAAGCGCAGGGGCGTGGGGCTTTCTTT.